The 31 T cell receptor beta chains given below trace back to one sample, sequenced in a study of blood T cell repertoires in COVID-19. Libraries were prepared by immunoSEQ multiplex PCR; TCRdb keeps only in-frame clonotypes and omits some of them. Among more than 400,000 clones, roughly 85% were seen once, and the ten largest hold roughly 3.2%. The material sequenced was peripheral blood. These receptor sequences come from a human donor in a cohort sampled during active COVID-19.

In its sample, this clone was seen a few times. This chain joins TRBV9 and TRBJ1-1; 7 bases match TRBD1. Germline CDR1 reads SGDLS; CDR2 reads YYNGEE. The V gene end was trimmed by 4 bases and the J gene end by 0 bases; junction bases not matched to a gene: 3. CDR3 length: 14 amino acids. Written as DNA, the CDR3 is TGTGCCAGCAGCACGGGACAGCTGAACACTGAAGCTTTCTTT. Translated: CASSTGQLNTEAFF.

The chain is built from TRBV6-6 and TRBJ1-2; 7 nucleotides line up with TRBD1. This CDR3 contains 16 residues. In germline, CDR1 is MNHNY, CDR2 SVGAGI (reference sequence). Unmatched junction bases numbered 10, after V lost 5 bases and J lost 1 base. Written as DNA, the CDR3 is TGTGCCAGCAGTACCTCGGGGGCAGGGGGTAACTATGGCTACACCTTC. Its translation: CASSTSGAGGNYGYTF.

V and J are TRBV9 and TRBJ2-1, with 11 bases that match TRBD2. This CDR3 is 15 amino acids long. CDR1 SGDLS and CDR2 YYNGEE come from the germline V gene. Unmatched junction bases numbered 5, after V lost 0 bases and J lost 9 bases. The CDR3 sequence is CASSVGLAGGGEQFF. CDR3 DNA sequence: TGTGCCAGCAGCGTAGGGCTAGCGGGAGGAGGTGAGCAGTTCTTC.

The chain is built from TRBV6-5 and TRBJ1-2; D possibly corresponds to TRBD1 (5 bases). Germline loops: CDR1 MNHEY, CDR2 SVGAGI. The CDR3 is 14 residues long. V lost 6 bases and J 4 bases, leaving 15 bases between the germline ends. The CDR3 reads CASRTERGTYGYTF. CDR3 bases: TGTGCCAGCAGGACCGAACGGGGGACCTATGGCTACACCTTC.

This clone was detected only once. The gene calls are TRBV28 and TRBJ1-2, with D tentatively TRBD1 (5 bases). V was pared by 5 bases and J by 4 bases, with 17 bases between. The length of the CDR3 is 15 residues. Germline values: CDR1 MDHEN, CDR2 SYDVKM. This CDR3 reads CASSAGPLAGYGYTF. CDR3 DNA: TGTGCCAGCAGTGCGGGACCCCTCGCGGGCTATGGCTACACCTTC.

The CDR3 protein is CASSLAWAREDTQYF. The CDR3 nucleotides read TGTGCCAGCAGCTTAGCCTGGGCGAGAGAAGATACGCAGTATTTT. The rearrangement links TRBV7-2 to TRBJ2-3; D is undetermined. The germline gives CDR1 SGHTA, CDR2 FQGNSA. The CDR3 runs to 15 residues. The V and J ends lost 0 bases and 5 bases respectively, with 12 bases between them.

V is TRBV28 and J is TRBJ1-5; D gene ambiguous. Trimming removed 4 bases from V and 5 bases from J, with 12 bases in between. Germline CDR1 and CDR2: MDHEN and SYDVKM. This CDR3 has 14 amino acids. CDR3 region: CASSSPNVDQPQHF. The CDR3 DNA reads TGTGCCAGCAGTTCCCCAAATGTTGATCAGCCCCAGCATTTT.

Regarding this clone: Other DNA sequences in the sample encode the same CDR3. The rearrangement joins TRBV25-1 to TRBJ2-1; 11 bases match TRBD2. V lost 1 base and J lost 4; bases outside the gene matches: 6. This CDR3 comprises 17 residues. Germline CDR1 and CDR2: MGHDK and SYGVNS. The CDR3 nucleotides read TGTGCCAGCAGTGAATCTTCCGGGACTAGCGGATACAATGAGCAGTTCTTC. Encoded protein: CASSESSGTSGYNEQFF.

The chain links TRBV24-1 to TRBJ2-1; 8 nucleotides align to TRBD1. V gave up 2 bases and J gave up 8 bases; unmatched junction bases: 4. This CDR3 spans 14 amino acids. Germline V gene lookup returns CDR1 KGHDR and CDR2 SFDVKD. This CDR3 is CATSDWDRIDEQFF. Here the CDR3 DNA reads TGTGCCACCAGTGATTGGGACAGGATAGATGAGCAGTTCTTC.

The CDR3 DNA follows: TGTGCCAGCAGCTTAAATGCTAGAAGGCCAGATACGCAGTATTTT. Amino acids: CASSLNARRPDTQYF. V and J are TRBV11-2 and TRBJ2-3; no reliable D call. The CDR3 contains 15 residues. Germline CDR1 SGHAT, CDR2 FQNNGV. With 2 bases removed from V and 4 bases from J, the gap between germline ends came to 13 bases.

V usage is TRBV9 and J usage is TRBJ2-1, with D tentatively TRBD2 (6 bases). CDR1 and CDR2 (germline): SGDLS, YYNGEE. Trimming took off 6 bases at V and 0 bases at J, with 10 bases between the two ends. The CDR3 is 14 residues long. The CDR3 nucleotides read TGTGCCAGCACCCGGGACTTCTCCTACAATGAGCAGTTCTTC. Amino acid sequence: CASTRDFSYNEQFF.

The chain recombines TRBV5-6 with TRBJ2-7; 7 nucleotides match TRBD1. CDR1 and CDR2 from the germline V gene are SGHDT and YYEEEE. J was trimmed by 2 bases and V by 3 bases; bases with no gene match: 2. The CDR3 has 13 residues. As DNA, the CDR3 is TGTGCCAGCAGCTACAGGGGTGCCTACGAGCAGTACTTC. Residues: CASSYRGAYEQYF.

The V and J genes are TRBV18 and TRBJ2-3; tentatively, D is TRBD2 (5 bases). Trimming took off 0 bases at V and 2 bases at J, with 9 bases between the two ends. This CDR3 spans 15 amino acids. CDR1 and CDR2 (germline): KGHSH, LQKENI. CDR3 bases: TGTGCCAGCTCACCACCTCCGGGATCCACAGATACGCAGTATTTT. Translation: CASSPPPGSTDTQYF.

This sequence joins TRBV20-1 and TRBJ2-1; no clear D gene. There are 11 residues in the CDR3. V was pared by 2 bases and J by 4 bases, with 3 bases between. Per the germline V gene, CDR1 is DFQATT and CDR2 is SNEGSKA (reference sequence). CDR3 region: CSARSYNEQFF. CDR3 in DNA: TGCAGTGCTAGATCTTACAATGAGCAGTTCTTC.

The sample holds a few counts of this clone. The V and J genes are TRBV18 and TRBJ1-1, with 7 bases lining up with TRBD1. The CDR3 has 14 residues. The germline V gene has CDR1 KGHSH and CDR2 LQKENI. V was clipped by 3 bases and J by 9 bases; unmatched bases: 10. The DNA for the CDR3 is TGTGCCAGCTCACCCCCGAAAGACAGGGTTCAAGCTTTCTTT. Residues: CASSPPKDRVQAFF. Combining the CDR3 with reference TRBV18 and TRBJ1-1 gives the whole variable domain NAGVMQNPRHLVRRRGQEARLRCSPMKGHSHVYWYRQLPEEGLKFMVYLQKENIIDESGMPKERFSAEFPKEGPSILRIQQVVRGDSAAYFCASSPPKDRVQAFFGQGTRLTVV.

In its sample, this clone was seen a few times. The chain joins TRBV27 to TRBJ1-5; D is possibly TRBD1 (6 bases). Trimming removed 7 bases at V and 3 bases at J, with 10 bases between. The CDR3 covers 13 residues. Looked up from germline, CDR1 is MNHEY and CDR2 is SMNVEV (reference sequence). CDR3 sequence (DNA): TGTGCCAGCACTGGACAGTACAATCAGCCCCAGCATTTT. Its translation is CASTGQYNQPQHF.

V and J are TRBV19 and TRBJ1-2; 8 bases are a match to TRBD1. CDR1 and CDR2 (germline): LNHDA, SQIVND (reference sequence). The trim removed 3 bases at V and 3 bases at J, leaving 6 bases unmatched. This CDR3 is 15 amino acids long. The DNA for the CDR3 is TGTGCCAGTAGTATGGGGAACAGGGGGGACTATGGCTACACCTTC. Translated, it gives CASSMGNRGDYGYTF.

V usage is TRBV4-1 and J usage is TRBJ2-7, with TRBD1 as a possible D gene (6 bases). V lost 4 bases and J lost 0, with 10 bases in between. The V gene's germline CDR1 is MGHRA and CDR2 YSYEKL. The CDR3 consists of 14 residues. CDR3 nucleotides: TGCGCCAGCAGCCCGTTGGGACACTCCTACGAGCAGTACTTC. This codes for CASSPLGHSYEQYF.

This chain links TRBV9 with TRBJ1-1, with a weak D call TRBD1 (5 bases). This CDR3 spans 20 amino acids. Deletions cut 0 bases from V and 0 bases from J, with 24 bases between. Germline assignment: CDR1 SGDLS and CDR2 YYNGEE. This CDR3 reads CASSVVAPGGAGRMNTEAFF. CDR3 coding DNA: TGTGCCAGCAGCGTAGTAGCCCCAGGAGGGGCTGGGCGAATGAACACTGAAGCTTTCTTT.

The V and J genes are TRBV30 and TRBJ1-1, with D perhaps TRBD1 (5 bases). Germline CDR1 and CDR2: GTSNPN and SVGIG (reference sequence). Between the trimmed V and J ends, which lost 4 bases and 6 bases, there was a span of 15 bases. This CDR3 spans 13 amino acids. In DNA form, the CDR3 reads TGTGCCTGGACTGGACAAGGCGACGCTGAAGCTTTCTTT. Encoded protein: CAWTGQGDAEAFF. Drawing the rest from reference TRBV30 and TRBJ1-1, the complete variable domain is SQTIHQWPATLVQPVGSPLSLECTVEGTSNPNLYWYRQAAGRGLQLLFYSVGIGQISSEVPQNLSASRPQDRQFILSSKKLLLSDSGFYLCAWTGQGDAEAFFGQGTRLTVV.

The chain has TRBV5-1 and TRBJ2-7; 9 nucleotides agree with TRBD2. Per germline, CDR1 SGHRS and CDR2 YFSETQ. The CDR3 is 15 residues long. J lost 0 bases, V lost 4 bases, and 5 bases had no gene match. The CDR3 is CASSVTSGTSYEQYF. CDR3 nucleotide sequence: TGCGCCAGCAGCGTGACTAGCGGTACCTCCTACGAGCAGTACTTC.

V gene TRBV28 combines with J gene TRBJ2-7; D may be TRBD1 (6 bases). V lost 5 bases, J lost 1 base, and 18 bases lay in between. Germline V gene sequence: CDR1 MDHEN, CDR2 SYDVKM. This CDR3 spans 16 amino acids. CDR3: CASSAFTGTTSYEQYF. DNA of the CDR3: TGTGCCAGCAGTGCTTTTACCGGGACAACTTCCTACGAGCAGTACTTC.

This chain links TRBV28 with TRBJ1-2; 7 positions agree with TRBD1. CDR1 and CDR2 from the germline V gene are MDHEN and SYDVKM. This CDR3 contains 12 residues. With V trimmed by 3 bases and J by 6 bases, 1 base remained unmatched. The CDR3 spells CASSLRGHGYTF. The CDR3 region has the DNA TGTGCCAGCAGTTTGAGGGGGCATGGCTACACCTTC.

V usage is TRBV19 and J usage is TRBJ1-5; D is unresolved. The CDR3 runs 15 residues. Germline CDR1 is LNHDA and CDR2 is SQIVND (reference sequence). Trimming removed 6 bases from V and 2 bases from J, with 14 bases in between. The CDR3, as DNA: TGTGCCAGTAGCCCGGGAGGACGCGGCAATCAGCCCCAGCATTTT. Protein sequence: CASSPGGRGNQPQHF. Looking up the rest from reference TRBV19 and TRBJ1-5 gives the full variable domain: DGGITQSPKYLFRKEGQNVTLSCEQNLNHDAMYWYRQDPGQGLRLIYYSQIVNDFQKGDIAEGYSVSREKKESFPLTVTSAQKNPTAFYLCASSPGGRGNQPQHFGDGTRLSIL.

The V and J genes are TRBV21-1 and TRBJ1-4; no check of the table's D call, TRBD1, against the DNA was made. TRBV21-1 is a listed pseudogene. This CDR3 contains 16 residues. This CDR3 reads CASSNPLTGKNEKLFF. CDR3 coding DNA: TGTGCCAGCAGCAATCCCCTGACAGGGAAAAATGAAAAACTGTTTTTT.

As concerns this clone: Other DNA sequences in the sample encode the same CDR3. J is TRBJ1-3 and V is TRBV3-1 (or the pseudogene TRBV3-2); D uncertain. Germline V gene data show CDR1 as LGHDT and CDR2 as YNNKEL (reference sequence). The CDR3 is 13 residues long. Trimming removed 1 base from V and 4 bases from J, with 5 bases in between. As DNA, the CDR3 is TGTGCCAGCAGCCAAGGCGGAGGAAACACCATATATTTT. This encodes CASSQGGGNTIYF.

A remark on this clone: Other DNA sequences in this specimen translate into the identical CDR3. V usage is TRBV11-2 and J usage is TRBJ2-5, with D possibly TRBD1 on 5 matching bases. There are 14 residues in the CDR3. The V and J ends lost 5 bases and 2 bases respectively, with 12 bases between them. CDR1 is SGHAT and CDR2 is FQNNGV in the germline V gene. The CDR3 bases are TGTGCCAGCAGCCAAGGACACAGACAAGAGACCCAGTACTTC. This codes for CASSQGHRQETQYF.

The chain is built from TRBV6-5 and TRBJ2-3, with 9 bases fitting TRBD2. Germline trimming cut 5 bases from V and 2 bases from J; bases unmatched to any gene: 5. This CDR3 region has 15 residues. CDR1 MNHEY and CDR2 SVGAGI come from the germline V gene. The chain's CDR3 is CASSPGTSLTDTQYF. CDR3 nucleotides: TGTGCCAGCAGTCCAGGGACTAGCCTCACAGATACGCAGTATTTT.

This sequence joins TRBV9 and TRBJ1-1; no definite D call. CDR3 length equals 13 residues. V was clipped by 2 bases and J by 1 base, with 6 bases between them. CDR1 and CDR2 (germline): SGDLS, YYNGEE. CDR3 amino acids: CASSVIQNTEAFF. In DNA form, the CDR3 reads TGTGCCAGCAGCGTGATACAGAACACTGAAGCTTTCTTT.

This clone was counted a few times. This sequence joins TRBV6-5 and TRBJ1-1, with D unresolved. Germline CDR1 MNHEY, CDR2 SVGAGI. Trimming took off 0 bases at V and 4 bases at J, with 12 bases between the two ends. The CDR3 totals 15 residues. CDR3 residues: CASSYSWQIITEAFF. The DNA for the CDR3 is TGTGCCAGCAGTTACTCGTGGCAGATAATCACTGAAGCTTTCTTT.

Of note for this clone: This same CDR3 is encoded by further DNA sequences in the sample. The chain couples TRBV19 to TRBJ2-7, with D possibly matching TRBD1 (6 bases). The germline CDR1 and CDR2 sequences are LNHDA and SQIVND (reference sequence). This CDR3 is 12 amino acids long. V was clipped by 5 bases and J by 3 bases, with 8 bases between them. CDR3: CASSGRGYEQYF. In DNA, the CDR3 is TGTGCCAGTAGTGGCAGGGGCTACGAGCAGTACTTC.